This T cell receptor beta chain came from a study of T cell repertoires in cytomegalovirus infection. Trimming took 7 bases from V and 0 from J; bases not matched to a gene: 11. This CDR3 comprises 18 residues. A single record per CDR3 protein comes from TCRdb applying MiXCR to the reads. The data show around 530,000 distinct CDR3 sequences, with more than 20% seen just once and roughly 13% held by the top ten. Study observations and caveats: What dominated the ex vivo response were HLA-C-restricted CMV-specific TCR beta clonotypes.

Concerning this clonotype itself: Its specificity is not known.

This clonotype originated in a human donor in good health (CMV status not recorded). Some clones in this sample may be carry-over from other donors' samples. The specimen sequenced was PBMCs. This chain joins TRBV12-3 or TRBV12-4 and TRBJ2-2; TRBD2 matches at 10 bases. The CDR3 here is CASKLIRTSGANTGELFF. In DNA, the CDR3 is TGTGCCAGCAAACTTATAAGGACTAGCGGTGCGAACACCGGGGAGCTGTTTTTT.